This is a list of T cell receptor beta chains from one sample in a study of shared T cell receptors in the human thymus. The method was immunoSEQ multiplex PCR; TCRdb's version includes in-frame clones alone and lacks a portion of them. The sample carries 700,000 or so clones, 80% to 90% recorded once. These data were also filed under a second study, of human thymus T cells.

The sequenced sample was thymocytes. The receptor set was obtained from a girl under two years old with a congenital heart defect. The conserved cysteine and the conserved F or W are not part of the CDR3 here. Fields, in order: V gene, CDR3 length, CDR3 protein.

TRBV5-6,15,ASSQDDSDRDQETQY
TRBV7-9,14,ASSLARGTLGYEQY
TRBV6-5,13,ASSSGDRTYNEQF
TRBV4-1,17,ASSQEGPTGGQAVQPQH
TRBV18,13,ASSPAGQKNQPQH
TRBV7-9,14,ASSLFGGTGATEAF
TRBV4-3,12,ASSQELREETQY
TRBV9,10,ASGRGFYGYT
TRBV9,16,ASSGPTGAKNFWDTQY
TRBV14,13,ASSRTALGPYGYT
TRBV25-1,13,ASRDRGGEDTEAF
TRBV12-5,11,ASGRDRGYEQY
TRBV5-4,16,ASSLPGSGRNQGGELF
TRBV7-9,13,ASSCDRKPNTEAF
TRBV5-8,13,ASSSERGLDTEAF
TRBV12-5,14,ASGLDPGQPWDGYT
TRBV6-5,14,ASSYSVPGDNEKLF
TRBV15,11,ATRARSQETQY
TRBV10-2,13,ASRDRGLDNSPLH
TRBV14,14,ASSPGQPNVQETQY
TRBV6-1,12,ASSSTGLGQPQH
TRBV7-2,17,ASSYIHRGRWGSVYGYT
TRBV9,12,ASSGRNYTGELF
TRBV7-7,14,ASSFVPWGRNTEAF
TRBV7-9,15,ASSLWYRDKGDQPQH
TRBV5-4,13,ASSVDTTSGNTIY
TRBV29-1,13,SVPIFGTGHNEQF
TRBV13,13,ASRKTSSGGEKLF
TRBV15,13,ATSVTGTGSTEAF
TRBV7-9,11,ASSLGRATEAF
TRBV28,14,ASSTYRGPLNTEAF
TRBV5-1,14,ASSRGDREIPNGYT
TRBV7-9,15,ASSLSCDNSGANVLT
TRBV7-8,13,ASSLHPRWESEAF
TRBV30,11,AWNKGVGYGYT
TRBV29-1,12,SVEVVAGGDTQY
TRBV29-1,15,SVEGSNGGRYGTEAF
TRBV7-9,10,APGTVNTEAF
TRBV19,15,ASNSRDRGAPRYGYT
TRBV18,14,ASSPDSLLYNSPLH
TRBV4-1,18,ASSQAPSRGAGPQVETQY
TRBV6-1,11,ASSERWNSPLH
TRBV5-6,10,ASSQHPTKAF
TRBV20-1,9,SAPGVTEAF
TRBV4-1,14,ASSQSQEYSNQPQH
TRBV29-1,19,SVEVVLGQETHSPGTDTQY
TRBV6-5,12,ASSSRQRNTEAF
TRBV19,11,ASSRGRQNEQY
TRBV29-1,12,SVVRTGLSYEQY
TRBV6-5,13,ASRSFRQGIGEQF
TRBV7-2,9,ASSFNYEQY
TRBV5-1,13,ASSLIYGNRETQY
TRBV5-1,15,ASSLKTGARPNEKLF
TRBV6-5,11,ASALSGNYGYT
TRBV27,16,ASTKGGTGITYNSPLH
TRBV4-3,15,ASSQDGRGNHTDTQY
TRBV4-2,17,ASSLFGKGQGVVNTEAF